Below are 10 T cell receptor beta chains sequenced from a single sample in a study of blood T cell repertoires in COVID-19. The data were produced by immunoSEQ multiplex PCR, yet TCRdb's version contains in-frame clones alone and is incomplete. Here the sample spans 120,000 to 150,000 clones, under 80% being singletons. Sequenced material: peripheral blood. All receptors come from a man between 60 and 75 years old with acute or convalescent COVID-19.

The gene calls are TRBV5-1 and TRBJ2-1; the match to TRBD2 covers 7 bases. CDR3 length: 17 residues. Germline loops: CDR1 SGHRS, CDR2 YFSETQ. The J segment lost 7 bases and the V segment lost 1 base, leaving 14 bases of the junction unmatched. The CDR3 region has the DNA TGCGCCAGCAGCTTGCTCCCGGCGGGAGTGGTGGGTAATGAGCAGTTCTTC. Encoded protein: CASSLLPAGVVGNEQFF.

This clone was seen only a few times. V and J are TRBV11-1 and TRBJ2-1; 8 bases are a match to TRBD2. Germline V lookup: CDR1 SGHAT, CDR2 FQDESV (reference sequence). V was pared by 7 bases and J by 10 bases, with 15 bases of the junction left unmatched. The CDR3 has 15 amino acids. CDR3 DNA: TGTGCCAGCAAGTTTGGGGCTAGCGGGTTCGACGAGCAGTTCTTC. Translation: CASKFGASGFDEQFF.

The chain has TRBV11-2 and TRBJ1-2, with D uncertain. CDR3 length: 12 amino acids. Trimming cost V 0 bases and J 4 bases, with 3 bases left between them. CDR1 SGHAT and CDR2 FQNNGV come from the germline V gene. For the CDR3, the DNA is TGTGCCAGCAGCTTAGACAGCTATGGCTACACCTTC. Amino acid sequence: CASSLDSYGYTF.

V gene TRBV27 combines with J gene TRBJ2-2, with unresolved D. CDR1 and CDR2 (germline): MNHEY, SMNVEV (reference sequence). The V gene lost 4 bases and the J gene lost 3 bases, with 3 bases spanning the gap. The CDR3 is made up of 12 amino acids. The CDR3 loop reads CASSSYTGELFF. The CDR3, as DNA: TGTGCCAGCAGTTCATACACCGGGGAGCTGTTTTTT.

This chain links TRBV30 with TRBJ2-6; D is undetermined. The CDR3 length is 12 residues. Germline assignment: CDR1 GTSNPN and CDR2 SVGIG (reference sequence). Trimming left V 5 bases short and J 4 bases short, with 6 bases between. Written as DNA, the CDR3 is TGTGCCTGGCTTCTCGGGGCCAACGTCCTGACTTTC. Its protein is CAWLLGANVLTF.

This clone showed up just once. CDR3 loop: CATDLTGTYGYTF. In nucleotides, the CDR3 is TGTGCCACCGACTTGACAGGCACTTATGGCTACACCTTC. The rearrangement uses TRBV12-3 or TRBV12-4 and TRBJ1-2, with D maybe TRBD1 (6 bases). CDR3 length: 13 amino acids. The V end lost 10 bases, the J end lost 5 bases, and 17 bases lay between the germline ends.

The chain couples TRBV3-1 (or the pseudogene TRBV3-2) to TRBJ2-7, with D maybe TRBD1 (5 bases). The V gene lost 7 bases and the J gene lost 3 bases, with 10 bases spanning the gap. Per the germline V gene, CDR1 is LGHDT and CDR2 is YNNKEL (reference sequence). The CDR3 is 12 residues long. This chain's CDR3 is CASTDRYYEQYF. The CDR3 DNA follows: TGTGCCAGCACCGACAGATACTACGAGCAGTACTTC.

This clone was found a few times. The chain employs TRBV6-4 and TRBJ2-2; D is uncertain. V lost 8 bases, J lost 0 bases, and 4 bases lay in between. The germline V gene has CDR1 MRHNA and CDR2 SNTAGT. This CDR3 has 12 residues. CDR3 in DNA: TGTGCCAGCGGGCCGAACACCGGGGAGCTGTTTTTT. Protein sequence: CASGPNTGELFF.

This rearrangement joins TRBV11-2 to TRBJ1-2; 7 nucleotides match TRBD1. This CDR3 has 13 residues. Germline assignment: CDR1 SGHAT and CDR2 FQNNGV. The trim removed 5 bases at V and 4 bases at J, leaving 4 bases unmatched. CDR3 DNA: TGTGCCAGCAGCCGCGACAGGGCCTATGGCTACACCTTC. This sequence encodes CASSRDRAYGYTF. The entire variable domain, with the rest obtained from reference TRBV11-2 and TRBJ1-2, is as follows: EAGVAQSPRYKIIEKRQSVAFWCNPISGHATLYWYQQILGQGPKLLIQFQNNGVVDDSQLPKDRFSAERLKGVDSTLKIQPAKLEDSAVYLCASSRDRAYGYTFGSGTRLTVV.

This clone was observed at least ten times. This sequence joins TRBV28 and TRBJ1-1; D possibly corresponds to TRBD1 (6 bases). Germline lookup yields CDR1 MDHEN and CDR2 SYDVKM. The CDR3 length is 18 residues. The V end was cut by 5 bases, the J end by 0 bases, with 22 bases between. For the CDR3, the DNA is TGTGCCAGCAGTCCCAATTCTTGGGGGCAAGTCATGAACACTGAAGCTTTCTTT. It encodes CASSPNSWGQVMNTEAFF. Supplemented by reference TRBV28 and TRBJ1-1, the full variable domain reads DVKVTQSSRYLVKRTGEKVFLECVQDMDHENMFWYRQDPGLGLRLIYFSYDVKMKEKGDIPEGYSVSREKKERFSLILESASTNQTSMYLCASSPNSWGQVMNTEAFFGQGTRLTVV.